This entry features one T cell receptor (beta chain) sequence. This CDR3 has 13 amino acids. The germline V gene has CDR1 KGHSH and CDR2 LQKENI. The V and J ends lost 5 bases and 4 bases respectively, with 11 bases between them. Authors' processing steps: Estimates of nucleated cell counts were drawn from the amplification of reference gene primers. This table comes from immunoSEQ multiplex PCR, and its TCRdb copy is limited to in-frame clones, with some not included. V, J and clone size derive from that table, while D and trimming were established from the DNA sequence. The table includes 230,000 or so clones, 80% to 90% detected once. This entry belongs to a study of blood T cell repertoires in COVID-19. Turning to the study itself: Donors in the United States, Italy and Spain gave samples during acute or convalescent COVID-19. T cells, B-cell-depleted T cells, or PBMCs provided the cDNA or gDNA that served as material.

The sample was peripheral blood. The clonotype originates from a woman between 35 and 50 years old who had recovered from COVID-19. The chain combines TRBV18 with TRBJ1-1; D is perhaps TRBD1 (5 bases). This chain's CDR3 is CASSDTGVTEAFF. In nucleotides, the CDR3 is TGTGCCAGCTCAGATACAGGCGTCACTGAAGCTTTCTTT.